The 26 T cell receptor beta chains presented below share a single source sample, sequenced in a study of T cells in Graves' hyperthyroidism and ophthalmopathy. There were TCR beta CDR3 regions amplified from RNA transcripts. The HTBI primer set drove a first-round RT-PCR of the TCR CDR3. TCRdb redid the calling of the multiplex PCR reads with MiXCR, one entry per CDR3 protein. The top ten clones hold roughly a sixth of a sample with roughly 720,000 distinct CDR3 sequences, 15% to 20% of them seen once. Material: blood. The receptors derive from a man aged 50 to 60 with Graves' hyperthyroidism.

This clonotype was seen many times. This chain connects TRBV28 to TRBJ2-3; the match to TRBD2 covers 11 bases. Germline trimming cut 5 bases from V and 6 bases from J; bases unmatched to any gene: 7. CDR1 MDHEN and CDR2 SYDVKM come from the germline V gene. The CDR3 extends over 15 amino acids. CDR3 region: CASSTSGSRVDTQYF. The DNA for the CDR3 is TGTGCCAGCAGTACTAGCGGGAGTAGGGTGGATACGCAGTATTTT.

This clonotype appeared many times. This chain links TRBV18 with TRBJ1-2; TRBD1 matches 7 bases. Germline CDR1 KGHSH, CDR2 LQKENI. This CDR3 has 14 amino acids. V was pared by 3 bases and J by 10 bases, with 11 bases of the junction left unmatched. The DNA of the CDR3 is TGTGCCAGCTCACCCCTGGACAGGATCCACGACTACACCTTC. Its translation: CASSPLDRIHDYTF.

J is TRBJ2-2 and V is TRBV5-1; 10 bases fit TRBD2. In germline, CDR1 is SGHRS, CDR2 YFSETQ. The CDR3 is 18 residues long. Losses at the gene ends were 4 bases for V and 3 bases for J; bases not matched to a gene: 12. CDR3 bases: TGCGCCAGCAGCGAAACCCTCTGGCTAGCGGGAGACACCGGGGAGCTGTTTTTT. Translating gives CASSETLWLAGDTGELFF.

This sequence joins TRBV3-1 and TRBJ2-5, with D unclear. Germline CDR1 LGHDT, CDR2 YNNKEL (reference sequence). CDR3 size: 15 residues. V was shortened by 1 base and J by 5 bases, with 14 bases between the two germline ends. The CDR3 bases are TGTGCCAGCAGCCAAGGGGTCGGAAACACGGAGACCCAGTACTTC. As protein: CASSQGVGNTETQYF.

The table lists this clonotype with many counts. The gene calls are TRBV28 and TRBJ1-6, with D maybe TRBD1 (6 bases). Germline V lookup: CDR1 MDHEN, CDR2 SYDVKM. V gave up 5 bases and J gave up 10 bases, with 15 bases separating them. The CDR3 is 14 amino acids. The CDR3 loop is CASSRNRERSPLHF. The CDR3 coding sequence is TGTGCCAGCAGTCGTAACAGGGAGCGATCACCCCTCCACTTT.

This clonotype was observed many times. The chain uses TRBV28 and TRBJ1-2; possible D gene TRBD1, 5 bases. Trimming cost V 11 bases and J 7 bases, with 17 bases left between them. The length of the CDR3 is 12 residues. In germline, CDR1 is MDHEN, CDR2 SYDVKM. CDR3 sequence reads: CAGSGQGRGYTF. The CDR3, as DNA: TGTGCCGGGTCTGGGCAGGGACGTGGCTACACCTTC.

The sample holds many counts of this clonotype. The chain combines TRBV29-1 with TRBJ2-7; 8 positions match TRBD2. The CDR3 consists of 14 residues. The trim removed 4 bases at V and 2 bases at J, leaving 7 bases unmatched. CDR1 and CDR2 from the germline V gene are SQVTM and ANQGSEA. The CDR3 is CSVGGRRGAYEQYF. The CDR3, as DNA: TGCAGCGTTGGAGGTCGGCGGGGGGCCTACGAGCAGTACTTC.

J is TRBJ2-1 and V is TRBV20-1, with 10 bases identical to TRBD2. With V trimmed by 1 base and J by 10 bases, 1 base remained unmatched. Per the germline V gene, CDR1 is DFQATT and CDR2 is SNEGSKA (reference sequence). The CDR3 has 12 residues. The CDR3 reads CSARAGLAEQFF. The CDR3 DNA follows: TGCAGTGCTAGAGCGGGACTAGCGGAGCAGTTCTTC.

The chain links TRBV28 to TRBJ1-4; the D gene is possibly TRBD1 (5 bases). Germline values: CDR1 MDHEN, CDR2 SYDVKM. The V and J ends lost 6 bases and 5 bases respectively, with 19 bases between them. This CDR3 comprises 16 residues. CDR3 nucleotide sequence: TGTGCCAGCAGCTCCAGACAGACCATTTCAAATGAAAAACTGTTTTTT. It codes for CASSSRQTISNEKLFF.

This clonotype was seen a single time. This chain connects TRBV5-1 to TRBJ1-1; no definite D call. The CDR3 sequence is 14 residues long. Between the trimmed V and J ends, which lost 10 bases and 1 base, there was a span of 17 bases. Germline V gene sequence: CDR1 SGHRS, CDR2 YFSETQ. The CDR3 DNA sequence: TGCGCCTCCCAAATCGGACGGGAGAACACTGAAGCTTTCTTT. It specifies CASQIGRENTEAFF.

This chain links TRBV9 with TRBJ2-7; 9 bases line up with TRBD2. The CDR3 has 15 residues. J was trimmed by 1 base and V by 3 bases; bases with no gene match: 5. Germline V gene data show CDR1 as SGDLS and CDR2 as YYNGEE. The CDR3 DNA sequence: TGTGCCAGCAGCGCCACTAGCGGGCCTTCCTACGAGCAGTACTTC. Translating it yields CASSATSGPSYEQYF. The full variable domain, in which reference TRBV9 and TRBJ2-7 provide the parts outside the CDR3, is DSGVTQTPKHLITATGQRVTLRCSPRSGDLSVYWYQQSLDQGLQFLIQYYNGEERAKGNILERFSAQQFPDLHSELNLSSLELGDSALYFCASSATSGPSYEQYFGPGTRLTVT.

This clonotype was seen only a few times. V is TRBV28 and J is TRBJ1-5; weak D call: TRBD1 (5 bases). The CDR3 has 14 amino acids. Trimming removed 3 bases from V and 6 bases from J, with 12 bases in between. CDR1 is MDHEN and CDR2 is SYDVKM in the germline V gene. In DNA, the CDR3 is TGTGCCAGCAGTTTCACGGGGGTGGCTCAGCCCCAGCATTTT. This encodes CASSFTGVAQPQHF.

The sample holds a few counts of this clonotype. The rearrangement uses TRBV20-1 and TRBJ1-1, with D possibly TRBD1 on 5 matching bases. In germline, CDR1 is DFQATT, CDR2 SNEGSKA (reference sequence). Trimming cost V 6 bases and J 1 base, with 15 bases left between them. The CDR3 is 14 residues long. CDR3 amino acids: CSAPPGPSNTEAFF. CDR3 nucleotide sequence: TGCAGTGCACCTCCGGGACCTTCGAACACTGAAGCTTTCTTT.

This clonotype has a count of ten or more. The J gene is TRBJ1-5, the V gene TRBV20-1; D possibly corresponds to TRBD1 (5 bases). V dropped 1 base and J dropped 0 bases, with 7 bases sitting between them. Per germline, CDR1 DFQATT and CDR2 SNEGSKA (reference sequence). The CDR3 length is 14 residues. The CDR3 nucleotides are TGCAGTGCTAGAGGGGGCTATAGCAATCAGCCCCAGCATTTT. It specifies CSARGGYSNQPQHF.

V gene TRBV15 combines with J gene TRBJ2-5; D is undetermined. Germline CDR1 and CDR2: LNHNV and YYDKDF (reference sequence). V lost 1 base, J lost 4 bases, and 4 bases lay in between. The CDR3 loop spans 12 amino acids. The CDR3 DNA follows: TGTGCCACCAGCAGAGTTTCAGAGACCCAGTACTTC. Translated: CATSRVSETQYF.

The chain's CDR3 is CASSSQDSTFF. In DNA, the CDR3 is TGTGCCAGCAGCTCCCAGGATAGCACATTCTTC. This chain connects TRBV4-2 to TRBJ2-1; unclear D gene. Per germline, CDR1 LGHNA and CDR2 YNFKEQ. The CDR3 contains 11 residues. Deletions cut 5 bases from V and 16 bases from J, with 15 bases between.

This clonotype was counted many times. This chain uses TRBV29-1 with TRBJ2-3; 8 positions match TRBD1. The CDR3 loop spans 13 amino acids. Per germline, CDR1 SQVTM and CDR2 ANQGSEA. V lost 6 bases and J lost 6; bases outside the gene matches: 8. CDR3 nucleotides: TGCAGCGTGGGGACAGGACAACGGGATACGCAGTATTTT. Translation: CSVGTGQRDTQYF.

This clonotype appeared a few times. For the CDR3, the DNA is TGTGCCAGCAGCTTTTACAGGGAAGCCTATGGCTACACCTTC. The encoded protein is CASSFYREAYGYTF. This chain uses TRBV5-4 with TRBJ1-2; D perhaps matches TRBD1 (6 bases). The CDR3 is made up of 14 amino acids. V was pared by 2 bases and J by 4 bases, with 12 bases between. CDR1 and CDR2 (germline): SGHNT, YYREEE (reference sequence).

The chain combines TRBV29-1 with TRBJ2-7, with a tentative D call TRBD1 (6 bases). Trimming removed 4 bases from V and 2 bases from J, with 9 bases in between. CDR1 and CDR2 (germline): SQVTM, ANQGSEA. The CDR3 runs 12 residues. The CDR3 sequence is CSVGGQTYEQYF. CDR3 sequence (DNA): TGCAGCGTTGGCGGACAGACCTACGAGCAGTACTTC.

The V call is TRBV4-1, the J call TRBJ2-2; D may be TRBD1 or TRBD2 (5 bases each). The CDR3 spans 15 residues. CDR1 and CDR2 from the germline V gene are MGHRA and YSYEKL. Trimming cost V 0 bases and J 4 bases, with 9 bases left between them. The CDR3 nucleotides are TGCGCCAGCAGCCAAGAAACGGGACGCACCGGGGAGCTGTTTTTT. It encodes CASSQETGRTGELFF.

The chain combines TRBV30 with TRBJ1-5; the match to TRBD1 covers 10 bases. The CDR3 has 14 amino acids. Trimming cost V 3 bases and J 7 bases; bases outside gene matches: 6. Germline loops: CDR1 GTSNPN, CDR2 SVGIG (reference sequence). For the CDR3, the DNA is TGTGCCTGGAGGGGACAGGGGAAGGGACAGCCCCAGCATTTT. It codes for CAWRGQGKGQPQHF.

This clonotype was seen a handful of times. Relative to the germline gene, one junction end is altered; a read error may explain this. The chain couples TRBV19 to TRBJ2-7; 10 bases match TRBD2. CDR1 and CDR2 from the germline V gene are LNHDA and SQIVND (reference sequence). The CDR3 runs 15 residues. This CDR3 is CASSLEREGGYEQHF. CDR3 bases: TGTGCCAGTAGTTTGGAGCGGGAGGGTGGCTACGAGCAGCACTTC.

This clonotype was picked up many times. V is TRBV7-6 and J is TRBJ2-7; unclear D gene. Trimming shortened V by 1 base and J by 4 bases, and 11 bases separated the two germline ends. The CDR3 is 14 amino acids. Germline values: CDR1 SGHVS, CDR2 FNYEAQ. In DNA form, the CDR3 reads TGTGCCAGCAGCTTAGGATTGCGGTGGTACGAGCAGTACTTC. Its protein is CASSLGLRWYEQYF.

This clonotype appeared many times. The J gene is TRBJ2-7, the V gene TRBV6-5; 10 nucleotides agree with TRBD2. The germline V gene encodes CDR1 MNHEY and CDR2 SVGAGI. V lost 2 bases and J lost 3; bases outside the gene matches: 4. The CDR3 runs to 15 residues. The CDR3 reads CASSYEAGGGYEQYF. In DNA, the CDR3 is TGTGCCAGCAGTTACGAAGCGGGAGGGGGCTACGAGCAGTACTTC.

This clonotype was counted at least ten times. V gene TRBV2 combines with J gene TRBJ2-7, with a tentative D call TRBD1 (5 bases). CDR1 and CDR2 (germline): SNHLY, FYNNEI. Between the trimmed V and J ends, which lost 8 bases and 3 bases, there was a span of 14 bases. The CDR3 is 13 residues long. CDR3 sequence: CASETGAHYEQYF. DNA of the CDR3: TGTGCCAGCGAAACAGGAGCCCACTACGAGCAGTACTTC.

J is TRBJ1-5 and V is TRBV5-8; the D gene is possibly TRBD1 (5 bases). V was pared by 0 bases and J by 2 bases, with 21 bases between. Per the germline V gene, CDR1 is SGHTS and CDR2 is YDEGEE. The CDR3 contains 19 residues. CDR3 in DNA: TGTGCCAGCAGCTTGGTGAAAGGGGCAGGACGAGCGGGCAATCAGCCCCAGCATTTT. Protein product: CASSLVKGAGRAGNQPQHF.